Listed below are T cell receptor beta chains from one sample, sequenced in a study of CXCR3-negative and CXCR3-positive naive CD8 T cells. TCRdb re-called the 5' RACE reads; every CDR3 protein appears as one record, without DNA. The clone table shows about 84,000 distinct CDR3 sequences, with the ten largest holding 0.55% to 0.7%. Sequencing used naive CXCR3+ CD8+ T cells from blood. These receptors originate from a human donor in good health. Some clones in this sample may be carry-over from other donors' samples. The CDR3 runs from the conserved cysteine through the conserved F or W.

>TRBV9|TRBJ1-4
CASSATTGVNEKLFF
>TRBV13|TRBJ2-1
CASSAGTSGRAYEQFF
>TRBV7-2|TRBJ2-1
CASSFGGAYNEQSF
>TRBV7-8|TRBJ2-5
CASRAQGAQYF
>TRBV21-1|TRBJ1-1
CASSKSGQGIEAFF
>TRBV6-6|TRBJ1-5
CASSYLDQPQHF
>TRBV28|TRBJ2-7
CASSPRGEQYF
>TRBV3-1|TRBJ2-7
CASSHVGQGTYEQYF
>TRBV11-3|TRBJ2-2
CASSPPDSIVGELFF
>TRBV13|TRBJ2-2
CASSPRDLTGELFF
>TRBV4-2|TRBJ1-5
CASSHLGQGAGQPQHF
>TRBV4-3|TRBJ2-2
CASSQGSGELFF
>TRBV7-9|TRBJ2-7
CASSSTGTGVYEQYF
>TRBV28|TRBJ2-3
CASSFLRDRVADTQYF
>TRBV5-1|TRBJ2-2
CASSLARTIGAGELFF
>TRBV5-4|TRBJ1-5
CASSPDRNQPQHF
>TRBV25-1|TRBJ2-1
CASGEYFGNEQFF
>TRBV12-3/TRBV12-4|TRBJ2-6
CASSPLRGPGANVLTF
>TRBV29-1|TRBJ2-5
CSGMGVKGRFEETQYF
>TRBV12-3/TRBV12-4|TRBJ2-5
CASSPLGVAEQETQYF
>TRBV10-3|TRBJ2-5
CATMESGERETQYF
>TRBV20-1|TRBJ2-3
CSAWLLAGDADTQYF
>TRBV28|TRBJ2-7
CASLGEGWNYEQYF
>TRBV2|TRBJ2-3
CASRSPGASDTQYF
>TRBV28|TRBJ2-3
CASQEGPGLKYF
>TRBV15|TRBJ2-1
CATSESGEQFF
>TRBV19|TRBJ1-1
CASGEQGRTEAFF
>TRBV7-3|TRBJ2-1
CASSLGVAGPYNEQFF